The sequence of this T cell receptor beta chain was determined in a study of cytomegalovirus exposure and HLA in healthy donors. Worth noting for this clone: Its antigen remains unidentified.

Sequenced by immunoSEQ multiplex PCR; TCRdb stores in-frame clones only, minus some. The profile covers some 140,000 clones, with 85% to 90% appearing a single time and less than 3.5% taken by the ten largest. This CDR3 has 14 amino acids. CDR1 and CDR2 from the germline V gene are SGHAT and FQNNGV. The V end lost 5 bases, the J end lost 1 base, and 11 bases lay between the germline ends. Overall study results and limits: In the approximately 120 validation repertoires, a later analysis found that first-cohort TCR clusters tended to co-occur. The study labeled around 160 TCR beta chains cytomegalovirus-associated.

The donors were members of the validation cohort comprising some 130 subjects, separate from the roughly 640-subject first cohort. The sequencing sample was made of PBMCs. This rearrangement joins TRBV11-2 to TRBJ1-1; D unclear. The TCR comes from a man aged 18 to 30 in good health and CMV-seronegative. CDR3 protein: CASSHTRRNTEAFF. The CDR3 coding sequence is TGTGCCAGCAGCCACACCCGGAGGAACACTGAAGCTTTCTTT. The whole variable domain, filled in from reference TRBV11-2 and TRBJ1-1, reads EAGVAQSPRYKIIEKRQSVAFWCNPISGHATLYWYQQILGQGPKLLIQFQNNGVVDDSQLPKDRFSAERLKGVDSTLKIQPAKLEDSAVYLCASSHTRRNTEAFFGQGTRLTVV.